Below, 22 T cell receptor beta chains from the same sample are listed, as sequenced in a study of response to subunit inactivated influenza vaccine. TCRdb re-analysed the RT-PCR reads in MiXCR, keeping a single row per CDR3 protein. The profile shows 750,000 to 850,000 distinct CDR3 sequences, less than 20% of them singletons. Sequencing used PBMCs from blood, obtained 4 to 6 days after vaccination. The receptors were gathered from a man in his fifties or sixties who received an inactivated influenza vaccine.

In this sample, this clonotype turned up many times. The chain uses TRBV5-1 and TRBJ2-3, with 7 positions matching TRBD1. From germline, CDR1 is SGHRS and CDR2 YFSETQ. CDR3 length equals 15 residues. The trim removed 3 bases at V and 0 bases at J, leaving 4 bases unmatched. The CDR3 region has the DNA TGCGCCAGCAGCTCGGGACAGACTAGCACAGATACGCAGTATTTT. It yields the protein CASSSGQTSTDTQYF.

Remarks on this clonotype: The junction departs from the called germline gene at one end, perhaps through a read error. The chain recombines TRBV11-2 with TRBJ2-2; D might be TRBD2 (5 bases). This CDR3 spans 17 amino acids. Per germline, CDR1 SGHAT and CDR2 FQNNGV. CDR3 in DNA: TGTGCCAGCAGCTTTGGTCTGTTTCGCAGGAACACCGGGGAGCTGTGTTTT. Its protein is CASSFGLFRRNTGELCF.

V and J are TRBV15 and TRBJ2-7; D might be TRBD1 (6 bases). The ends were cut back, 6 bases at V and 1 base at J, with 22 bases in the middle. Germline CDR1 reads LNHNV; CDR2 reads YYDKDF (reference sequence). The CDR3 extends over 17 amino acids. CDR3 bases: TGTGCCACCAGTATGCAGGGGCGCCCGCTGTTTTCCTACGAGCAGTACTTC. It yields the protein CATSMQGRPLFSYEQYF.

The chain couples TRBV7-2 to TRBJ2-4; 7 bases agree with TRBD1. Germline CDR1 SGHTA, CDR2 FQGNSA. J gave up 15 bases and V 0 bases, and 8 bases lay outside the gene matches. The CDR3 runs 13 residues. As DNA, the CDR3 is TGTGCCAGCAGCTTAGCCAGGGGGAGCCAGTGGTACTTC. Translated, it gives CASSLARGSQWYF. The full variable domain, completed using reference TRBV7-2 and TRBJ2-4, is GAGVSQSPSNKVTEKGKDVELRCDPISGHTALYWYRQSLGQGLEFLIYFQGNSAPDKSGLPSDRFSAERTGGSVSTLTIQRTQQEDSAVYLCASSLARGSQWYFGAGTRLSVL.

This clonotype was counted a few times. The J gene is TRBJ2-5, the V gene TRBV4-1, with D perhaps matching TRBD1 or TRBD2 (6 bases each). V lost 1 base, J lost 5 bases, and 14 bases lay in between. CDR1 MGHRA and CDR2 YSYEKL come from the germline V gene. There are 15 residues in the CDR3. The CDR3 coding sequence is TGCGCCAGCAGCCAAGGTCCGGGGGCGGCGGAGACCCAGTACTTC. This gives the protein CASSQGPGAAETQYF.

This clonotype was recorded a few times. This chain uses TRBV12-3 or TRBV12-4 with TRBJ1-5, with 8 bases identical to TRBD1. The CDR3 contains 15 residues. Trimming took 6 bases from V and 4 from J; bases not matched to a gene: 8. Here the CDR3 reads CASSITGGGNQPQHF. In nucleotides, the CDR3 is TGTGCCAGCAGCATAACAGGGGGAGGGAATCAGCCCCAGCATTTT.

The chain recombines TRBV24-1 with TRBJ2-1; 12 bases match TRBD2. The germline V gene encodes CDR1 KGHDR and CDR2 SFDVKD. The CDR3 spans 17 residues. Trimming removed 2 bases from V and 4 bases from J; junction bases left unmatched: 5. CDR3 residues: CATSDSWTSGAYNEQFF. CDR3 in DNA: TGTGCCACCAGTGATTCTTGGACTAGCGGGGCTTACAATGAGCAGTTCTTC.

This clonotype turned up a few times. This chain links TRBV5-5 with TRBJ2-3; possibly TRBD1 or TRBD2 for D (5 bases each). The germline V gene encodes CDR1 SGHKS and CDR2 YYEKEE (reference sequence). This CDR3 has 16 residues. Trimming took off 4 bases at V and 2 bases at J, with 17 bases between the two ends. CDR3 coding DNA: TGTGCCAGCAGCCGAGGGGCAGGGTGGAACACAGATACGCAGTATTTT. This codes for CASSRGAGWNTDTQYF.

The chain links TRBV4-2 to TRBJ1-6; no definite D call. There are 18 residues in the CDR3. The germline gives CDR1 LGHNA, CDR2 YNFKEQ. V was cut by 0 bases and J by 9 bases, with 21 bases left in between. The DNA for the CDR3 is TGTGCCAGCAGCCAAGATACCCGGAGGATACAGTTGGTTTCACCCCTCCACTTT. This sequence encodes CASSQDTRRIQLVSPLHF.

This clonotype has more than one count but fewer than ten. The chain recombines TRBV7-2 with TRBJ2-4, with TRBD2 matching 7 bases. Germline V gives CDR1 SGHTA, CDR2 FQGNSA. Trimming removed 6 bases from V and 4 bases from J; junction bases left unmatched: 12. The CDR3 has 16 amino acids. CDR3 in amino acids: CASRTGIVAGKNIQYF. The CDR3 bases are TGTGCCAGCAGAACGGGAATAGTAGCGGGTAAAAACATTCAGTACTTC.

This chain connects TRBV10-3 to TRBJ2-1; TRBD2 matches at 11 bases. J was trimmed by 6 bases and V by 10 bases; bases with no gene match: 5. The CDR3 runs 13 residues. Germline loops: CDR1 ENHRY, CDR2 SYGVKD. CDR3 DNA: TGTGCCAGTAAACTAGCGGGAGTCAATGAGCAGTTCTTC. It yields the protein CASKLAGVNEQFF.

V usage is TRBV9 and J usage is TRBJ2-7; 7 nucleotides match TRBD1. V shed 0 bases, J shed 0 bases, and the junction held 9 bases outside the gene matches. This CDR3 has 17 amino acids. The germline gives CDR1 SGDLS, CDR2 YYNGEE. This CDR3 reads CASSVESGTAYSYEQYF. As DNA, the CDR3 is TGTGCCAGCAGCGTAGAATCAGGGACAGCGTACTCCTACGAGCAGTACTTC.

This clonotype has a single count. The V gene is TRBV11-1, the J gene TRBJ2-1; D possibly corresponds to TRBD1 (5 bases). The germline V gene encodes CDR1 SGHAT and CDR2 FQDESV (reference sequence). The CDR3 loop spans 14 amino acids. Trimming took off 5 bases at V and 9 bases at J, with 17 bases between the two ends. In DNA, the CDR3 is TGTGCCAGCAGCCCGGCCCGACAGCCGGGTGAGCAGTTCTTC. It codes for CASSPARQPGEQFF.

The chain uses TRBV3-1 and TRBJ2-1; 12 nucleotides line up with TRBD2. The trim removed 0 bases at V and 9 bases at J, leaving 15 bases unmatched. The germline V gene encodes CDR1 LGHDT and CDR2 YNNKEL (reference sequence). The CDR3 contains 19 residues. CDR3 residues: CASSQDLASGRVGGGEQFF. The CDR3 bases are TGTGCCAGCAGCCAAGATCTGGCTAGCGGGAGGGTCGGGGGTGGTGAGCAGTTCTTC.

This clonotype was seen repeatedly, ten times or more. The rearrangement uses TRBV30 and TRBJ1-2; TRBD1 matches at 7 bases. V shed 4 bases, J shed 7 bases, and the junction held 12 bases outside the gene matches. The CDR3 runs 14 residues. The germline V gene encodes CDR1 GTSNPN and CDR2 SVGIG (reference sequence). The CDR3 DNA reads TGTGCCTGGATCCCGCAGGGGGGGCGATCTGGCTACACCTTC. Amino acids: CAWIPQGGRSGYTF.

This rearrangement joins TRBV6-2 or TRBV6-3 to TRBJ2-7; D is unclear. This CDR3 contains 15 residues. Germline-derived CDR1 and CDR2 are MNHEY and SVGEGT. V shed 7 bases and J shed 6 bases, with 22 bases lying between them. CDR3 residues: CASTYRLDLIPEQYF. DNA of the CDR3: TGTGCCAGCACCTATCGGCTGGACCTCATCCCCGAGCAGTACTTC.

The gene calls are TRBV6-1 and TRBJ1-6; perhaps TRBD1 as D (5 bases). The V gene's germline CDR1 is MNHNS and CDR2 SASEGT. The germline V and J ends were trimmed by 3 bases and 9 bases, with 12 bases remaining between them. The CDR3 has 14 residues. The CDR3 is CASSEGPAASPLHF. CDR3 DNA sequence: TGTGCCAGCAGTGAGGGGCCCGCAGCTTCACCCCTCCACTTT.

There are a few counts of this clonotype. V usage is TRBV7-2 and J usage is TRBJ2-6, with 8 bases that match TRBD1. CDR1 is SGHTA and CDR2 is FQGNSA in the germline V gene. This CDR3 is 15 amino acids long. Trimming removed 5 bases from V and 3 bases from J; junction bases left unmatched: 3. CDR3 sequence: CASSRRGLGANVLTF. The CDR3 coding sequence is TGTGCCAGCAGCCGCAGGGGGCTTGGGGCCAACGTCCTGACTTTC.

In nucleotides, the CDR3 is TGTGCCAGCAGTAAGGGACTAGCTGCCTACGAGCAGTACTTC. It specifies CASSKGLAAYEQYF. The V and J genes are TRBV6-1 and TRBJ2-7; 9 nucleotides align to TRBD2. Germline V gene lookup returns CDR1 MNHNS and CDR2 SASEGT. This CDR3 has 14 residues. V was pared by 5 bases and J by 2 bases, with 4 bases of the junction left unmatched.

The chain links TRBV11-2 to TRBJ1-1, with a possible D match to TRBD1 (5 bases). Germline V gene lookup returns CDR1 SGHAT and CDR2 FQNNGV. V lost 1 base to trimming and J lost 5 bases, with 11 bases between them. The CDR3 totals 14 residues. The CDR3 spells CASSLVGGETEAFF. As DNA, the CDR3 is TGTGCCAGCAGCTTAGTTGGGGGTGAGACTGAAGCTTTCTTT.

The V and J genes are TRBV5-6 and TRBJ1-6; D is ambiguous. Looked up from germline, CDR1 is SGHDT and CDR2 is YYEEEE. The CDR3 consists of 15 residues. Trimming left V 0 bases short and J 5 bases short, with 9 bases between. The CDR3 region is CASSLEGRNNSPLHF. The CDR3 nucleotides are TGTGCCAGCAGCTTGGAAGGAAGGAATAATTCACCCCTCCACTTT.

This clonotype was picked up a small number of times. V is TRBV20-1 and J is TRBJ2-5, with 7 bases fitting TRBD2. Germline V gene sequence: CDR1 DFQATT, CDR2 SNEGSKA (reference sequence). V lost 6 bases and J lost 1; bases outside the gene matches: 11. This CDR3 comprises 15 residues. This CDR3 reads CSARRASGVQETQYF. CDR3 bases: TGCAGTGCCAGGAGGGCTAGCGGAGTCCAAGAGACCCAGTACTTC.